This T cell receptor beta chain was sequenced for a study of OX40 agonist ivuxolimab in advanced cancers. If patients had autoimmune disease history or systemic immunosuppression, they were excluded. The data were produced by immunoSEQ multiplex PCR, yet TCRdb's version contains in-frame clones alone and is incomplete. The sample consists of about 16,000 clones, approximately 92% of them appearing once. The source of this sequence is an adult with an advanced solid tumor such as melanoma, head and neck, liver or kidney cancer. The sample in question was CD4+ or CD8+ T cells sorted from blood, obtained in a trial of the OX40 agonist ivuxolimab.

CDR3 region: CATFDGNTEAFF. The CDR3 DNA follows: TGTGCCACCTTCGACGGGAACACTGAAGCTTTCTTT. The rearrangement joins TRBV10-3 to TRBJ1-1; D is uncertain. The CDR3 has 12 amino acids. CDR1 ENHRY and CDR2 SYGVKD come from the germline V gene. Trimming stripped 10 bases from V and 1 base from J, with 10 bases between.